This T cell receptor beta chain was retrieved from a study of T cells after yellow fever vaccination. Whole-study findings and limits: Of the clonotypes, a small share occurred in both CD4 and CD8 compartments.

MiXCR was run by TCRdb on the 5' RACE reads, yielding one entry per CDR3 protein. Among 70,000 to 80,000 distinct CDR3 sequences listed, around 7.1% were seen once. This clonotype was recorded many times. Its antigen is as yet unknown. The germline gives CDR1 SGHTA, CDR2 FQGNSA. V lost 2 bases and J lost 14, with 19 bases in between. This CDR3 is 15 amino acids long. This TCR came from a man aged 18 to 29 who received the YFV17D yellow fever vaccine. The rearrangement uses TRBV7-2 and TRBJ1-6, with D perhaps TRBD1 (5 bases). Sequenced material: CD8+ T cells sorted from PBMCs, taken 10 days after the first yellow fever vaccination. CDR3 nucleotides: TGTGCCAGCAGCTTAACCCCCGAGGCCGGAGGGGCCCTCCACTTT. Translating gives CASSLTPEAGGALHF.